This T cell receptor (beta chain) was sequenced during a study of cytomegalovirus exposure and HLA in healthy donors. Whole-study context: Most donors, 80% to 90% of a few hundred genotyped, fell in the Caucasian-associated ancestry cluster.

On this clone: Its antigen is not known.

The PCR ran on 60 Vbeta and 13 Jbeta primers. Measured with immunoSEQ multiplex PCR; TCRdb has only the in-frame clones, and not every one. This sample yields under 300,000 clones, of which approximately 81% are seen a single time; about 8% belongs to the top ten. Study-wide results and caveats: In an earlier analysis, in 620 or so donors, most V segments appeared productive either ~87% or ~30% of the time. Highly shared variants forming one cluster were likely a sequencing artifact.

The clonotype was recovered from a woman in her sixties in good health and CMV-seropositive. The source material was PBMCs.

The CDR3 nucleotides are TGTGCCAGCAGCCCCCATGACGAGCAGTACTTC. As protein: CASSPHDEQYF. V is TRBV11-2 and J is TRBJ2-7; unclear D gene. Germline values: CDR1 SGHAT, CDR2 FQNNGV. Trimming pared 5 bases from V and 5 bases from J, leaving 7 bases between. This CDR3 is 11 amino acids long.